Below, 3 T cell receptor beta chains from the same sample are listed, as sequenced in a study of CD8+ T cells in alopecia areata. Treatment denoted: oral pan-JAK inhibitor, 5-10 mg twice daily. cDNA serving as the sequencing template came from extracted, reverse transcribed RNA. The protocol was immunoSEQ multiplex PCR, while the TCRdb copy is restricted to in-frame clones and leaves out a portion. The data hold roughly 98,000 clones, with approximately 66% observed a single time. Sequences were derived from CD8+ T cells sorted from blood, sampled at week 4, from a patient treated with tofacitinib. These receptor sequences come from a human donor with alopecia areata.

The V and J genes are TRBV9 and TRBJ2-5; TRBD2 matches 12 bases. The CDR3 covers 16 residues. V shed 0 bases, J shed 1 base, and the junction held 1 base outside the gene matches. Germline CDR1 is SGDLS and CDR2 is YYNGEE. CDR3 DNA sequence: TGTGCCAGCAGCGTAGGGACTAGCGGGGTCCAAGAGACCCAGTACTTC. Translated, it gives CASSVGTSGVQETQYF.

The V call is TRBV2, the J call TRBJ1-1, with D possibly TRBD1 on 6 matching bases. Trimming shortened V by 5 bases and J by 1 base, and 8 bases separated the two germline ends. The CDR3 has 13 residues. Germline CDR1 is SNHLY and CDR2 is FYNNEI. CDR3 DNA sequence: TGTGCCAGCAGTAGACAGGCGAACACTGAAGCTTTCTTT. Translating it yields CASSRQANTEAFF.

Concerning this clone: Other DNA sequences in this sample translate to the same CDR3. The chain employs TRBV7-9 and TRBJ1-2, with TRBD1 identical over 10 bases. J gave up 5 bases and V 5 bases, and 5 bases lay outside the gene matches. CDR1 and CDR2 from the germline V gene are SEHNR and FQNEAQ (reference sequence). The CDR3 is made up of 14 amino acids. CDR3 DNA: TGTGCCAGCAGCCCCCCGGGACAGGGGTATGGCTACACCTTC. Translated: CASSPPGQGYGYTF.